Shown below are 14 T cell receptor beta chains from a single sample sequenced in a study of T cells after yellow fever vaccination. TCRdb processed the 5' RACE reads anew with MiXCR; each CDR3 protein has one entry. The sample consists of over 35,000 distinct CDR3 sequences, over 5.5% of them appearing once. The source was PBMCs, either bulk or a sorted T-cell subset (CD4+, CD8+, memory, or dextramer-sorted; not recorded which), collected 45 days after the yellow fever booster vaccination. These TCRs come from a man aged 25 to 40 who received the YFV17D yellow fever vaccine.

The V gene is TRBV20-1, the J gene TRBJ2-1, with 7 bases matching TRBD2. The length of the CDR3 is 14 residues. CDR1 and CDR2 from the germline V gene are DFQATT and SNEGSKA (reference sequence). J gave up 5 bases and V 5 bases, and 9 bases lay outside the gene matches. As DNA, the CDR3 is TGCAGTGCTCCCCCCGAGCGGGGTGACAATGAGCAGTTCTTC. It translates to CSAPPERGDNEQFF.

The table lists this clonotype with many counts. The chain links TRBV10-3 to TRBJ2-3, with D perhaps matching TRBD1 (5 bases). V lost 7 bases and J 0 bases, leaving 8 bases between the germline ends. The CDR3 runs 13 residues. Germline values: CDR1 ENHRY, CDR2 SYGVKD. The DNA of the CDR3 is TGTGCCATCAAAGGGGATAGCACAGATACGCAGTATTTT. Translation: CAIKGDSTDTQYF.

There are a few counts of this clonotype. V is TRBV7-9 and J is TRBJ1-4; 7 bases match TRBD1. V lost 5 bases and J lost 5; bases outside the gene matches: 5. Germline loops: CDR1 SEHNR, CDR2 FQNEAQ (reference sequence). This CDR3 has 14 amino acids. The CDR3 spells CASSAGQENEKLFF. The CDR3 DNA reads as TGTGCCAGCAGCGCCGGACAGGAGAATGAAAAACTGTTTTTT. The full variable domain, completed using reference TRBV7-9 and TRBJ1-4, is DTGVSQNPRHKITKRGQNVTFRCDPISEHNRLYWYRQTLGQGPEFLTYFQNEAQLEKSRLLSDRFSAERPKGSFSTLEIQRTEQGDSAMYLCASSAGQENEKLFFGSGTQLSVL.

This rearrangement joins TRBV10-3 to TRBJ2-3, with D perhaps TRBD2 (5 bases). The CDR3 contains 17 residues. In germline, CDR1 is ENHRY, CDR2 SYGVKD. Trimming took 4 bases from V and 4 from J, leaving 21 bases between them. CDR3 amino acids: CAISGSVSSAQADTQYF. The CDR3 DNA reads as TGTGCCATCAGTGGTTCTGTGAGTAGCGCCCAGGCAGATACGCAGTATTTT.

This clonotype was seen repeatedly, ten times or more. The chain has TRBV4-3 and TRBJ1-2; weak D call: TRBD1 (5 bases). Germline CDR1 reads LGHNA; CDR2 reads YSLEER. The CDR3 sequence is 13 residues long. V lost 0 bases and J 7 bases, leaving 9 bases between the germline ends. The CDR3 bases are TGCGCCAGCAGCCAAGATCGGGGCGGTGGCTACACCTTC. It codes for CASSQDRGGGYTF.

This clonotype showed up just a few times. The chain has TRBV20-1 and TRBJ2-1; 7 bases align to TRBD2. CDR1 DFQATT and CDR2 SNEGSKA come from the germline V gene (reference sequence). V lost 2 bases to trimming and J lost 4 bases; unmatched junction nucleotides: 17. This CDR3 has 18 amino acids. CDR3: CSARNSGGSSKRYNEQFF. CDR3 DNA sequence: TGCAGTGCTAGAAATTCCGGCGGGAGCTCCAAGAGGTACAATGAGCAGTTCTTC.

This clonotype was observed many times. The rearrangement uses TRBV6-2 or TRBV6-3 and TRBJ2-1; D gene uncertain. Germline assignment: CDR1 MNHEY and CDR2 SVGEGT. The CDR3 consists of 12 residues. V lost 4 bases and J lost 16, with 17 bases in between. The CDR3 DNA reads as TGTGCCAGCAGTTTAACCAAGGCAGGCACTTTCTTC. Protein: CASSLTKAGTFF.

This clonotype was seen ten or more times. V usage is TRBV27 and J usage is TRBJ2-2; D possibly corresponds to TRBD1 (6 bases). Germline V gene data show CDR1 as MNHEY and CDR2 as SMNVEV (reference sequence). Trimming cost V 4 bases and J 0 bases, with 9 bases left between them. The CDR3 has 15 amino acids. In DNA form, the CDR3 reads TGTGCCAGCAGTTCAGGGACAACGAACACCGGGGAGCTGTTTTTT. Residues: CASSSGTTNTGELFF.

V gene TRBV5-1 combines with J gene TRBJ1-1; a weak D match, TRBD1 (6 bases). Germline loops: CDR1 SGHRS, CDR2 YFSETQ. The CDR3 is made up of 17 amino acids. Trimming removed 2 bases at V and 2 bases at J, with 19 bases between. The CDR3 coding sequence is TGCGCCAGCAGCTTCGGGTTACGGGGGGCCGGAAACACTGAAGCTTTCTTT. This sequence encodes CASSFGLRGAGNTEAFF.

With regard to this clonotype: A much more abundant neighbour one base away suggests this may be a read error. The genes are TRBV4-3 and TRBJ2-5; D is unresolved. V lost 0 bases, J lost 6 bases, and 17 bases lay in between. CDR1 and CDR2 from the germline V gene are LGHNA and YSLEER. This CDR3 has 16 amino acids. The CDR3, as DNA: TGCGCCAGCAGCCAAGATTTCAATATCTTCGGTCAGACCCAGTACTTC. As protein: CASSQDFNIFGQTQYF.

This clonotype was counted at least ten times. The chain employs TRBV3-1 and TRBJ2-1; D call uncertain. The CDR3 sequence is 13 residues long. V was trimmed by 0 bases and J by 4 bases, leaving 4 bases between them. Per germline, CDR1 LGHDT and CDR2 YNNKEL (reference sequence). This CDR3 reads CASSQDAYNEQFF. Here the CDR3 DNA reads TGTGCCAGCAGCCAAGATGCGTACAATGAGCAGTTCTTC.

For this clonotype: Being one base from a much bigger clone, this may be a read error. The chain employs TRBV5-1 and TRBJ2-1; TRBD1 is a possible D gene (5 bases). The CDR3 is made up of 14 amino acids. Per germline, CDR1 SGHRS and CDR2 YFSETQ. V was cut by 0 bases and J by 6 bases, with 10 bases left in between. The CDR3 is CASSLAQALNEQFF. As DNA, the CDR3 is TGCGCCAGCAGCTTGGCACAGGCCCTCAATGAGCAGTTCTTC.

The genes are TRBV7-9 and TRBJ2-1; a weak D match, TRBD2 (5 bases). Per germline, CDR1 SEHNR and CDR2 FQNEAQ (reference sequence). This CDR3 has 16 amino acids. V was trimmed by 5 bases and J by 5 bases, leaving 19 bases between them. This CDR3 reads CASSDWERMTNNEQFF. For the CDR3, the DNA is TGTGCCAGCAGCGACTGGGAGCGAATGACTAACAATGAGCAGTTCTTC.

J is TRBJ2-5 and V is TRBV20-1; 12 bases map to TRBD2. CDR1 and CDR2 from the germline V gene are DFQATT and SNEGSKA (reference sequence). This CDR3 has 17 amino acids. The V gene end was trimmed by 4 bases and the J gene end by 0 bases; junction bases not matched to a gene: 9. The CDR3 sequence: CSAIPGTSGLNQETQYF. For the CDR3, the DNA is TGCAGTGCTATTCCCGGGACTAGCGGGCTTAACCAAGAGACCCAGTACTTC.